This entry features one TCR beta chain sequence. Original data processing: Estimation of nucleated cell counts was performed using reference gene primer amplification. Clones were read by immunoSEQ multiplex PCR, and TCRdb kept only the in-frame ones, dropping some. V, J and clone size were drawn from that table, and D and trimming were deduced from the DNA. The sample yields about 42,000 clones, around 83% seen once. This record belongs to a study of blood T cell repertoires in COVID-19. Whole-study context: Acute and convalescent COVID-19 samples came from the United States, Italy and Spain. PBMCs, B-cell-depleted T cells, or T cells provided the cDNA or gDNA that made up the material.

In germline, CDR1 is SGDLS, CDR2 YYNGEE. J lost 6 bases, V lost 4 bases, and 5 bases had no gene match. The CDR3 runs to 15 residues. The chain links TRBV9 to TRBJ2-1; 12 nucleotides agree with TRBD2. This clonotype originated in a woman in her seventies in a cohort sampled during active COVID-19. Sequencing used peripheral blood. For the CDR3, the DNA is TGTGCCAGCAGCCCCGGGACTAGCGGGTCCAATGAGCAGTTCTTC. As protein: CASSPGTSGSNEQFF.